The source of this TCR beta chain is a study of shared clonotypes between healthy human individuals. The CDR3 runs to 16 residues. CDR1 and CDR2 from the germline V gene are SGHRS and YFSETQ. V dropped 4 bases and J dropped 0 bases, with 15 bases sitting between them. It was around 320 ng DNA, roughly 30,000 T cell genomes, that went into each replicate PCR of unsorted PBMC. The repertoire was sequenced with immunoSEQ multiplex PCR; TCRdb's copy has only in-frame clones and lacks some. Found here are 400,000 to 600,000 clones, 75% to 80% of them singletons; the top ten hold roughly an eighth. Notes on this clone: The target antigen is unknown.

Regarding the study as a whole: A small donor pool kept down the genetic and exposure-history diversity that was represented.

The genes are TRBV5-1 and TRBJ2-3; perhaps D is TRBD1 or TRBD2 (6 bases each). The sequence derives from a woman in her 40s in good health. Some clones in this sample may be carry-over from other donors' samples. Sequenced: PBMCs. The CDR3, as DNA: TGCGCCAGCAGCGGCGTAGGGGGGATTAGCACAGATACGCAGTATTTT. This gives the protein CASSGVGGISTDTQYF.